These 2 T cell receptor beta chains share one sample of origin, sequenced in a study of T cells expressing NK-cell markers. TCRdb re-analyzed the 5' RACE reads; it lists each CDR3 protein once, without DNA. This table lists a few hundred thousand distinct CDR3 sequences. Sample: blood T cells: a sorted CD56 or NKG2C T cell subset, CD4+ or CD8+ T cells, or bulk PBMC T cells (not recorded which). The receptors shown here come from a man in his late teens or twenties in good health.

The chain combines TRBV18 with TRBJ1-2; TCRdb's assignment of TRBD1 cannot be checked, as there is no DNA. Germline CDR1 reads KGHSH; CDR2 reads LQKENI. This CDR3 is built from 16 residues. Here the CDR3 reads CASSPGLTGMRHGYTF.

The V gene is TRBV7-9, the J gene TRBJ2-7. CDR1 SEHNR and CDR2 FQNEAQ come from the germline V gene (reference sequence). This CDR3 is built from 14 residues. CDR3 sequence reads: CASSFGRGPYEQYF.